This is a list of T cell receptor beta chains from one sample in a study of OX40 agonist ivuxolimab in advanced cancers. Repertoires were generated with immunoSEQ multiplex PCR, while TCRdb's copy carries only in-frame clones and drops some. In the table there are 90,000 to 95,000 clones, 84% of which are singletons. Sequenced material: CD4+ or CD8+ T cells sorted from blood, taken in a trial of the OX40 agonist ivuxolimab. Receptor source: an adult with an advanced solid tumor such as melanoma, head and neck, liver or kidney cancer. The CDR3 runs from the conserved cysteine through the conserved F or W. A D gene is named only where the DNA matches it firmly. Only part of the rows carry a size: once, few, many, or a class if the clone is expanded.

TRBV2,TRBD2,TRBJ2-1,NA,CASNKAGRRTYNEQFF,TGTGCCAGCAACAAAGCCGGGAGGAGAACCTACAATGAGCAGTTCTTC
TRBV30,NA,TRBJ2-7,NA,CAWGTAYEQYF,TGTGCCTGGGGGACGGCCTACGAGCAGTACTTC
TRBV19,TRBD2,TRBJ2-3,once,CASTKRGGSADTQYF,TGTGCCAGTACAAAGCGGGGGGGCTCAGCAGATACGCAGTATTTT
TRBV9,NA,TRBJ2-1,NA,CASSVGQGTYNEQFF,TGTGCCAGCAGCGTAGGGCAGGGGACCTACAATGAGCAGTTCTTC
TRBV6-1,NA,TRBJ2-3,NA,CASSEIYSTDTQYF,TGTGCCAGCAGTGAAATATACAGCACAGATACGCAGTATTTT
TRBV19,NA,TRBJ1-5,NA,CASRVGGANQPQHF,TGTGCCAGTAGGGTGGGGGGGGCAAACCAGCCCCAGCATTTT
TRBV15,NA,TRBJ1-5,NA,CATSSHGREKANQPQHF,TGTGCCACCAGCAGCCATGGCAGGGAGAAGGCCAATCAGCCCCAGCATTTT
TRBV2,NA,TRBJ1-2,NA,CASGTLYGYTF,TGTGCCAGCGGGACCCTCTATGGCTACACCTTC
TRBV27,TRBD1,TRBJ1-2,NA,CASSLGGQGRKNYGYTF,TGTGCCAGCAGTTTGGGAGGACAGGGGCGAAAAAACTATGGCTACACCTTC
TRBV5-1,NA,TRBJ1-1,NA,CASSPFEGGRTEAFF,TGCGCCAGCAGCCCATTCGAAGGAGGGAGGACTGAAGCTTTCTTT